This T cell receptor (beta chain) comes out of a study of cytotoxic CD8 clonotypes in ibrutinib-treated CLL. Overall study context: Response samples followed a median 12 months of treatment, range 6 to 36. Study-wide findings and caveats: Pretreatment clonality was elevated relative to age-matched healthy donors and paralleled circulating CD8+ T-cell counts. Clonality rose at ibrutinib response, held steady in sustained remission, and fell toward baseline at progression.

Cryopreserved PBMCs supplied about 2.1 micrograms of genomic DNA for TCR beta libraries. TCRdb's table, derived via immunoSEQ multiplex PCR, lists solely in-frame clones and lacks some. The table includes 110,000 to 150,000 clones, approximately 81% detected once. Turning to this clone: Its antigen is unknown.

The germline V gene has CDR1 SGHDT and CDR2 YYEEEE. The CDR3 covers 13 residues. The V end lost 0 bases, the J end lost 3 bases, and 7 bases lay between the germline ends. The sequence came from a human donor with chronic lymphocytic leukemia. This chain links TRBV5-6 with TRBJ2-7; D not resolved. Material: PBMCs, obtained after 12 months of ibrutinib treatment. In nucleotides, the CDR3 is TGTGCCAGCAGCTTGGGCAGAAACTACGAGCAGTACTTC. Residues: CASSLGRNYEQYF. Full variable domain (missing parts from reference TRBV5-6 and TRBJ2-7): DAGVTQSPTHLIKTRGQQVTLRCSPKSGHDTVSWYQQALGQGPQFIFQYYEEEERQRGNFPDRFSGHQFPNYSSELNVNALLLGDSALYLCASSLGRNYEQYFGPGTRLTVT.